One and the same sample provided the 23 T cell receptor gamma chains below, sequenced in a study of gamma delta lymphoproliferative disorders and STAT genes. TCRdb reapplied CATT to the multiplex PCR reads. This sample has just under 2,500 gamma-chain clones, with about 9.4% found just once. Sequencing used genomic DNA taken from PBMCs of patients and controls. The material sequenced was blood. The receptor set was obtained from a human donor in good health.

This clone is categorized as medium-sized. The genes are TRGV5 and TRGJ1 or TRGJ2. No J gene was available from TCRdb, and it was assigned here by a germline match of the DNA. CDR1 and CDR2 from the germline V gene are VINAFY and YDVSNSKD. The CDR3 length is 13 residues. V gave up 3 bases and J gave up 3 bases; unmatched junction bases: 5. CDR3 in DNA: TGTGCCACCTGGGACCAGTTTTATTATAAGAAACTCTTT. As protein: CATWDQFYYKKLF.

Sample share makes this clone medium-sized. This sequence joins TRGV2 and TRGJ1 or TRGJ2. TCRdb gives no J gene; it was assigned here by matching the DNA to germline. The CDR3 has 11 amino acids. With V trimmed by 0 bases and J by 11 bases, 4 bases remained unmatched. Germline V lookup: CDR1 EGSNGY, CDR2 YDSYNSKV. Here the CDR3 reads CATWDGPEKLF. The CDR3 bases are TGTGCCACCTGGGACGGGCCTGAGAAACTCTTT.

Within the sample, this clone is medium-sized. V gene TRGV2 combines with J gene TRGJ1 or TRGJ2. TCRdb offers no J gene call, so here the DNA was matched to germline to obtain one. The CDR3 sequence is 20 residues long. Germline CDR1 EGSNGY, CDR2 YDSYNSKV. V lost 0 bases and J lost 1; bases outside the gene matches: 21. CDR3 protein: CATWDGPGGVRVINYYKKLF. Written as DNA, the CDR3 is TGTGCCACCTGGGACGGGCCCGGAGGCGTTCGCGTGATTAATTATTATAAGAAACTCTTT.

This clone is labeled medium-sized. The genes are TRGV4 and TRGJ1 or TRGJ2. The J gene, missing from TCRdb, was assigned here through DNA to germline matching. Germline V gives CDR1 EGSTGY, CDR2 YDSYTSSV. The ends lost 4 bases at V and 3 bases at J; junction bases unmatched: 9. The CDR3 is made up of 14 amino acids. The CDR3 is CATWEGNPYYKKLF. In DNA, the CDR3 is TGTGCCACCTGGGAGGGCAACCCTTATTATAAGAAACTCTTT.

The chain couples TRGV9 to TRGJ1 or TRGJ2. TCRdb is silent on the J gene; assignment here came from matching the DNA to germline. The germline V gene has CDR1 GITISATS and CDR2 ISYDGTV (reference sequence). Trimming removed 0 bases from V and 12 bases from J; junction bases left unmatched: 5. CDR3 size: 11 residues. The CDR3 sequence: CALWEVQGKLF. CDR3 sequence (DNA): TGTGCCTTGTGGGAGGTGCAGGGGAAACTCTTT.

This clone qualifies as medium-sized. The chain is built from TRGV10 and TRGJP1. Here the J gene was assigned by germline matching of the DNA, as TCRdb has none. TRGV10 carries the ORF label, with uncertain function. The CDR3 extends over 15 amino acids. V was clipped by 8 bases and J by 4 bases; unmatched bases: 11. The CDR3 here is CAAWDPWSTGWFKIF. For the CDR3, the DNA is TGTGCTGCGTGGGATCCGTGGAGCACTGGTTGGTTCAAGATATTT.

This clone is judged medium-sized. CDR3 DNA sequence: TGTGCCTTGTGGGAGGAAGAGTTGGGCAAAAAAATCAAGGTATTT. Translation gives CALWEEELGKKIKVF. V and J are TRGV9 and TRGJP. No J segment appears in TCRdb, so it was assigned here by matching the sequence to germline. The CDR3 totals 15 residues. The trim removed 2 bases at V and 5 bases at J, leaving 0 bases unmatched. Germline lookup yields CDR1 GITISATS and CDR2 ISYDGTV (reference sequence).

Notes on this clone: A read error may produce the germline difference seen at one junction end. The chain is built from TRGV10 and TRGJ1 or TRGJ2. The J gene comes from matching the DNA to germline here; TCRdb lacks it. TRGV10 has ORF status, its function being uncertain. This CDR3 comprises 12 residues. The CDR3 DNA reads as TGCAGCGTGGGATTTCAGAATTATAAGAAACTCTTT. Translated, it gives CSVGFQNYKKLF.

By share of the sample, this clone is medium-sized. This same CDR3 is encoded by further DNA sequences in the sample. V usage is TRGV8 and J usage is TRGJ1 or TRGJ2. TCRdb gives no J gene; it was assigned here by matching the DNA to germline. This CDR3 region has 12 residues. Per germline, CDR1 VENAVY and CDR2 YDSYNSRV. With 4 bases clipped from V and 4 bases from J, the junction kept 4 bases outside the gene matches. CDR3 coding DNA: TGTGCCACCTGGGACCGCTATTATAAGAAACTCTTT. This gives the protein CATWDRYYKKLF.

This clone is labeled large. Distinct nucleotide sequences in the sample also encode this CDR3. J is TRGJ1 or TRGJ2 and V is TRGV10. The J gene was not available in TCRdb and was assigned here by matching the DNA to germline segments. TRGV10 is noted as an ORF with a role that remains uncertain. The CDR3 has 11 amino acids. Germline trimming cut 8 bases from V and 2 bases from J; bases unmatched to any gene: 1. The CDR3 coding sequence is TGTGCTGCGTGGGATTATTATAAGAAACTCTTT. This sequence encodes CAAWDYYKKLF.

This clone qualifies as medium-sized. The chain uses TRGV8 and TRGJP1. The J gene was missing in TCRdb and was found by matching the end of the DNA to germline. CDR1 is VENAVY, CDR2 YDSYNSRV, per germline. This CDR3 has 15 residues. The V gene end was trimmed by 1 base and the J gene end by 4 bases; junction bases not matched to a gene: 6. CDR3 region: CATWDSPYTGWFKIF. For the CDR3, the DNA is TGTGCCACCTGGGATAGCCCTTACACTGGTTGGTTCAAGATATTT.

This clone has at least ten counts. The CDR3 protein is CATWGYYKKLF. The CDR3 DNA reads TGTGCCACCTGGGGGTATTATAAGAAACTCTTT. This rearrangement joins TRGV4 to TRGJ1 or TRGJ2. Here the J gene was assigned by germline matching of the DNA, as TCRdb has none. CDR3 size: 11 residues. The V and J ends lost 5 bases and 4 bases, in that order; junction bases with no gene match: 2. CDR1 EGSTGY and CDR2 YDSYTSSV come from the germline V gene.

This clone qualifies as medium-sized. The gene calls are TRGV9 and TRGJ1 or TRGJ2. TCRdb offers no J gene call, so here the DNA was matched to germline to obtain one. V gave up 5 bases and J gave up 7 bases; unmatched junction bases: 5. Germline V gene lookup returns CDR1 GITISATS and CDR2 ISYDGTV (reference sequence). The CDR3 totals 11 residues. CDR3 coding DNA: TGTGCCTTGTGGGTTCAGTATAAGAAACTCTTT. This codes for CALWVQYKKLF.

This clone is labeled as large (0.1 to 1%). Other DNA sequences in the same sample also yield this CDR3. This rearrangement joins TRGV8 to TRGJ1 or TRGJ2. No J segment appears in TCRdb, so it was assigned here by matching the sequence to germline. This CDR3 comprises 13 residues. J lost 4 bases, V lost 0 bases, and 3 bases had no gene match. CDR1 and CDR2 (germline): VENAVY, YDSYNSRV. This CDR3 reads CATWDRRYYKKLF. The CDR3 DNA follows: TGTGCCACCTGGGATAGGCGATATTATAAGAAACTCTTT.

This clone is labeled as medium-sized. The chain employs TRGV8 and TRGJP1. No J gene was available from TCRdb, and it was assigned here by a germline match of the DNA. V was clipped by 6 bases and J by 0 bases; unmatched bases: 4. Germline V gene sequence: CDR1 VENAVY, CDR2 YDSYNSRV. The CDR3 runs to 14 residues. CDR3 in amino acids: CATWSDTTGWFKIF. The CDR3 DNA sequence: TGTGCCACCTGGAGTGATACCACTGGTTGGTTCAAGATATTT.

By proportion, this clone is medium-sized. Here the CDR3 reads CATWVDKKLF. The CDR3 nucleotides are TGTGCCACCTGGGTCGATAAGAAACTCTTT. This sequence joins TRGV4 and TRGJ1 or TRGJ2. The J gene is not listed in TCRdb, so it was assigned here from a DNA match to germline. With V trimmed by 5 bases and J by 8 bases, 3 bases remained unmatched. The germline gives CDR1 EGSTGY, CDR2 YDSYTSSV. The CDR3 loop spans 10 amino acids.

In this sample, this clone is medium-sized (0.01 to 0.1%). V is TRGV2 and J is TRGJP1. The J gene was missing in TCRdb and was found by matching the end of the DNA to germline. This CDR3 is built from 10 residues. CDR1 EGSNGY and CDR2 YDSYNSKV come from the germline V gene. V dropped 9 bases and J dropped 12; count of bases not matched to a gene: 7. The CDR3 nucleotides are TGTGCCACCGGTGGACGGTTCAAGATATTT. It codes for CATGGRFKIF.

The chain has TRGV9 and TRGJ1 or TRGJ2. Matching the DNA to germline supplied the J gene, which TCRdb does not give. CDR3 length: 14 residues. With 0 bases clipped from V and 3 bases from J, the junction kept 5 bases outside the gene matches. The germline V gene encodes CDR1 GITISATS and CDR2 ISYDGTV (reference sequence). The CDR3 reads CALWEVDPYYKKLF. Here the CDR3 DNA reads TGTGCCTTGTGGGAGGTGGACCCTTATTATAAGAAACTCTTT.

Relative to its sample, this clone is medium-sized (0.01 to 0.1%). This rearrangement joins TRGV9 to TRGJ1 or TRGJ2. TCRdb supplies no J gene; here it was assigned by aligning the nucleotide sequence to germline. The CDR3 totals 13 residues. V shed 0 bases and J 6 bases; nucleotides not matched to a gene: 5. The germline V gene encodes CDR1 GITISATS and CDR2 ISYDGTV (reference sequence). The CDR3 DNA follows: TGTGCCTTGTGGGAGGTGCTCAGTTATAAGAAACTCTTT. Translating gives CALWEVLSYKKLF.

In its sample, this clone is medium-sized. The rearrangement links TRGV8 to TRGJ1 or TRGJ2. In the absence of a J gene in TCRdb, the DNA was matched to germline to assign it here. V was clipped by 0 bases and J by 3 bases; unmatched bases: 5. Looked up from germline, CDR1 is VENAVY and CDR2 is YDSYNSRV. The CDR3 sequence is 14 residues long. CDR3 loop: CATWDRLSYYKKLF. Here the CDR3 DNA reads TGTGCCACCTGGGATAGGCTAAGTTATTATAAGAAACTCTTT.

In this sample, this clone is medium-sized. This CDR3 is CALWDTTGWFKIF. CDR3 in DNA: TGTGCCTTGTGGGATACCACTGGTTGGTTCAAGATATTT. This sequence joins TRGV9 and TRGJP1. TCRdb offers no J gene call, so here the DNA was matched to germline to obtain one. J was trimmed by 1 base and V by 4 bases; bases with no gene match: 0. Germline V lookup: CDR1 GITISATS, CDR2 ISYDGTV (reference sequence). The CDR3 covers 13 residues.

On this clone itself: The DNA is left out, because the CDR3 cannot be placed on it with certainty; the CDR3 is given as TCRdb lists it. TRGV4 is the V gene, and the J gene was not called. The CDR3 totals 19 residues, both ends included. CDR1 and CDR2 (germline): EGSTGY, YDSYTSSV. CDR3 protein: CAPQGGIIIRNSLAVEQHF.

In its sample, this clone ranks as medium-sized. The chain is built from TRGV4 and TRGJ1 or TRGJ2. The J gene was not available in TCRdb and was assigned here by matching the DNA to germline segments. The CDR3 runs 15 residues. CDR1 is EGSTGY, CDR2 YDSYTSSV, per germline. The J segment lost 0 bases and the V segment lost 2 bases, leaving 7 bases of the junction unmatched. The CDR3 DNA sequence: TGTGCCACCTGGGATGTACCTTCGAATTATTATAAGAAACTCTTT. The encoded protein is CATWDVPSNYYKKLF.